The clone carrying this T cell receptor (beta chain) was observed at least ten times. For a library built for alpha chains, this beta chain is a stray read; little rests on its size. Each CDR3 protein gets one entry after TCRdb re-called the 5' RACE reads with MiXCR. The profile shows 4,000 to 5,000 distinct CDR3 sequences, approximately 16% of them singletons. The source of the sample is a study of spatial heterogeneity in lung cancer. Stated time point: sample taken at primary tumor resection. Unsorted whole RNA of tumor, nontumor lung or frozen PBMC was sequenced. Samples came from some 71 TRACERx patients with untreated early-stage lung cancer. V lost 3 bases to trimming and J lost 2 bases; unmatched junction nucleotides: 5. Germline loops: CDR1 SGHRS, CDR2 YFSETQ. CDR3 length equals 16 residues.

The sample here was normal lung tissue next to the tumor, taken at surgery. V and J are TRBV5-1 and TRBJ2-5, with 12 bases fitting TRBD2. The source is a male donor with early-stage non-small cell lung cancer. This chain's CDR3 is CASSSSLAGGQETQYF. For the CDR3, the DNA is TGCGCCAGCAGCTCGTCACTAGCGGGGGGACAAGAGACCCAGTACTTC.